What follows are 21 T cell receptor beta chains derived from one specimen sequenced in a study of cytomegalovirus exposure and HLA in healthy donors. PCR employed 60 Vbeta and 13 Jbeta primers. Produced via immunoSEQ multiplex PCR; TCRdb's table is partial and in-frame only. The sample shows 150,000 to 200,000 clones, roughly 80% of them seen only once. Sequenced: PBMCs. These receptors all come from a woman between 35 and 50 years old in good health and CMV-seropositive.

The V call is TRBV6-5, the J call TRBJ1-1; no definite D call. The CDR3 is 15 amino acids. The V end lost 0 bases, the J end lost 1 base, and 9 bases lay between the germline ends. CDR1 is MNHEY and CDR2 is SVGAGI in the germline V gene. The chain's CDR3 is CASSYSRHSNTEAFF. CDR3 coding DNA: TGTGCCAGCAGTTACTCAAGACATTCGAACACTGAAGCTTTCTTT.

This chain connects TRBV9 to TRBJ2-1; tentatively, D is TRBD1 (5 bases). The CDR3 has 16 amino acids. Trimming stripped 4 bases from V and 1 base from J, with 15 bases between. CDR1 is SGDLS and CDR2 is YYNGEE in the germline V gene. The CDR3 is CASSTQTGRSYNEQFF. The CDR3 bases are TGTGCCAGCAGCACCCAAACAGGACGGTCCTACAATGAGCAGTTCTTC.

As for this clone: Germline is not matched at one junction end, which may reflect a read error. The chain's CDR3 is CAWSATPSGQGIF. In DNA form, the CDR3 reads TGTGCCTGGAGTGCCACACCCTCCGGACAGGGGATTTTT. The rearrangement joins TRBV30 to TRBJ1-4; TRBD1 aligns across 9 bases. CDR3 length: 13 residues. Germline-derived CDR1 and CDR2 are GTSNPN and SVGIG (reference sequence).

For this clone: Sequence at one end of the junction differs from germline and may be a read error. This chain links TRBV4-2 with TRBJ2-7; D may be TRBD2 (5 bases). The germline V gene encodes CDR1 LGHNA and CDR2 YNFKEQ. The CDR3 contains 14 residues. CDR3 sequence: CASSQDGSRGPVDF. As DNA, the CDR3 is TGTGCCAGCAGCCAAGATGGCAGTCGGGGTCCTGTAGACTTC.

The chain uses TRBV28 and TRBJ1-2; the D gene is possibly TRBD1 (5 bases). The CDR3 is 11 residues long. The germline gives CDR1 MDHEN, CDR2 SYDVKM. Trimming cost V 10 bases and J 3 bases, with 9 bases left between them. As DNA, the CDR3 is TGTGCCACGGGGGGGGACTATGGCTACACCTTC. Its protein product is CATGGDYGYTF.

The CDR3 DNA reads TGTGCCTGGGGACAGGGGGTTGGCTACACCTTC. This encodes CAWGQGVGYTF. The chain carries TRBV30 and TRBJ1-2; 10 bases match TRBD1. This CDR3 is 11 amino acids long. CDR1 and CDR2 (germline): GTSNPN, SVGIG (reference sequence). V shed 5 bases, J shed 7 bases, and the junction held 1 base outside the gene matches.

The V and J genes are TRBV14 and TRBJ2-2; maybe TRBD1 (6 bases). The V and J ends lost 3 bases and 0 bases respectively, with 11 bases between them. Per the germline V gene, CDR1 is SGHDN and CDR2 is FVKESK. This CDR3 has 16 amino acids. The CDR3 DNA reads TGTGCCAGCAGCCAGCGGAACAGGGCGAACACCGGGGAGCTGTTTTTT. Translated: CASSQRNRANTGELFF.

Turning to this clone: The same CDR3 also results from other DNA sequences found in this sample. The V gene is TRBV29-1, the J gene TRBJ2-7; possible D gene TRBD1, 6 bases. Trimming removed 6 bases at V and 1 base at J, with 13 bases between. This CDR3 comprises 13 residues. Germline V gene lookup returns CDR1 SQVTM and CDR2 ANQGSEA. CDR3 nucleotide sequence: TGCAGCGTCACTCAGACAGGATCCTACGAGCAGTACTTC. Translated: CSVTQTGSYEQYF.

This chain connects TRBV4-1 to TRBJ2-2; 10 bases are shared with TRBD2. V was clipped by 4 bases and J by 2 bases; unmatched bases: 7. This CDR3 is 17 amino acids long. The germline CDR1 and CDR2 sequences are MGHRA and YSYEKL. As DNA, the CDR3 is TGCGCCAGCAGCCCGCATGGGACTAGCGTAAACACCGGGGAGCTGTTTTTT. Residues: CASSPHGTSVNTGELFF.

This clone was observed a handful of times. The rearrangement uses TRBV27 and TRBJ2-7; 10 positions agree with TRBD2. V gave up 6 bases and J gave up 6 bases; unmatched junction bases: 11. The germline V gene encodes CDR1 MNHEY and CDR2 SMNVEV (reference sequence). This CDR3 region has 15 residues. CDR3 amino acids: CASRTRLAGESEQYF. For the CDR3, the DNA is TGTGCCAGCAGAACTCGGCTAGCGGGAGAATCCGAGCAGTACTTC.

CDR3 nucleotides: TGTGCCAGCAGCTTAGTTTCAGACTACAATGAGCAGTTCTTC. Translating gives CASSLVSDYNEQFF. The chain couples TRBV7-9 to TRBJ2-1; D call uncertain. Per germline, CDR1 SEHNR and CDR2 FQNEAQ (reference sequence). V shed 1 base and J shed 3 bases, with 7 bases lying between them. The CDR3 is 14 amino acids.

This clone was observed a single time. The gene calls are TRBV6-1 and TRBJ2-7; 7 bases are shared with TRBD1. The CDR3 spans 18 residues. Trimming at V came to 0 bases and at J to 1 base, leaving 12 bases not matched to a gene. The germline CDR1 and CDR2 sequences are MNHNS and SASEGT. This CDR3 is CASSEAFVRTGLSYEQYF. In DNA form, the CDR3 reads TGTGCCAGCAGTGAAGCGTTCGTTAGGACAGGCCTTTCCTACGAGCAGTACTTC.

The chain employs TRBV19 and TRBJ2-3, with 11 bases lining up with TRBD2. Germline V gives CDR1 LNHDA, CDR2 SQIVND (reference sequence). V was pared by 2 bases and J by 3 bases, with 10 bases of the junction left unmatched. This CDR3 has 18 amino acids. CDR3 amino acids: CASSIRGLAGGVTDTQYF. The CDR3 coding sequence is TGTGCCAGTAGTATAAGGGGGCTAGCGGGAGGTGTAACAGATACGCAGTATTTT.

On this clone: The sample holds other DNA sequences that translate to the same CDR3. CDR3 DNA sequence: TGTGCCAGCAGCCAAGCAGGCTACTATGGCTACACCTTC. Translating it yields CASSQAGYYGYTF. The V gene is TRBV14, the J gene TRBJ1-2; D unclear. The CDR3 has 13 residues. Germline V gives CDR1 SGHDN, CDR2 FVKESK. The V gene lost 1 base and the J gene lost 3 bases, with 6 bases spanning the gap.

This clone was found once. The chain has TRBV5-1 and TRBJ1-2, with 9 bases fitting TRBD1. V gave up 4 bases and J gave up 3 bases; unmatched junction bases: 4. This CDR3 spans 14 amino acids. Germline-derived CDR1 and CDR2 are SGHRS and YFSETQ. CDR3 DNA: TGCGCCAGCAGCCCGGGACAGGGCGACTATGGCTACACCTTC. Its protein product is CASSPGQGDYGYTF.

There are a few counts of this clone. Other DNA sequences within the sample encode an identical CDR3. J is TRBJ2-7 and V is TRBV5-4; D is uncertain. This CDR3 is 13 amino acids long. Trimming left V 0 bases short and J 3 bases short, with 7 bases between. Germline loops: CDR1 SGHNT, CDR2 YYREEE (reference sequence). CDR3 region: CASSLGSSYEQYF. The CDR3 region has the DNA TGTGCCAGCAGCTTGGGCTCGAGCTACGAGCAGTACTTC.

This clone was found once. V and J are TRBV7-8 and TRBJ1-2; D not resolved. The CDR3 contains 12 residues. Trimming took off 2 bases at V and 5 bases at J, with 6 bases between the two ends. The germline V gene has CDR1 SGHVS and CDR2 FQNEAQ. The CDR3 spells CASSLRGYGYTF. CDR3 in DNA: TGTGCCAGCAGCTTAAGAGGATATGGCTACACCTTC.

The chain couples TRBV28 to TRBJ2-1; tentative D call: TRBD1 (5 bases). Germline assignment: CDR1 MDHEN and CDR2 SYDVKM. This CDR3 spans 17 amino acids. The germline V and J ends were trimmed by 5 bases and 5 bases, with 22 bases remaining between them. CDR3 DNA sequence: TGTGCCAGCAGTCCCGGCCCGCTCAGGGTACTCGACAATGAGCAGTTCTTC. It specifies CASSPGPLRVLDNEQFF.

The rearrangement joins TRBV19 to TRBJ1-5; a weak D match, TRBD1 (5 bases). Germline V gene lookup returns CDR1 LNHDA and CDR2 SQIVND (reference sequence). Trimming left V 7 bases short and J 3 bases short, with 13 bases between. The length of the CDR3 is 14 residues. The CDR3: CASTNRPINQPQHF. For the CDR3, the DNA is TGTGCCAGTACCAACAGGCCGATCAATCAGCCCCAGCATTTT.

This sequence joins TRBV28 and TRBJ1-6, with a tentative D call TRBD1 (5 bases). The V end was cut by 9 bases, the J end by 6 bases, with 15 bases between. CDR3 length: 14 amino acids. CDR1 MDHEN and CDR2 SYDVKM come from the germline V gene. CDR3 region: CASRLGGSNSPLHF. In DNA form, the CDR3 reads TGTGCCAGTAGACTCGGGGGATCTAATTCACCCCTCCACTTT.

The chain carries TRBV19 and TRBJ1-6; D not resolved. The germline CDR1 and CDR2 sequences are LNHDA and SQIVND (reference sequence). The CDR3 covers 13 residues. Trimming left V 2 bases short and J 8 bases short, with 7 bases between. The CDR3 sequence: CASSIIGDSPLHF. CDR3 coding DNA: TGTGCCAGTAGTATAATAGGAGATTCACCCCTCCACTTT.